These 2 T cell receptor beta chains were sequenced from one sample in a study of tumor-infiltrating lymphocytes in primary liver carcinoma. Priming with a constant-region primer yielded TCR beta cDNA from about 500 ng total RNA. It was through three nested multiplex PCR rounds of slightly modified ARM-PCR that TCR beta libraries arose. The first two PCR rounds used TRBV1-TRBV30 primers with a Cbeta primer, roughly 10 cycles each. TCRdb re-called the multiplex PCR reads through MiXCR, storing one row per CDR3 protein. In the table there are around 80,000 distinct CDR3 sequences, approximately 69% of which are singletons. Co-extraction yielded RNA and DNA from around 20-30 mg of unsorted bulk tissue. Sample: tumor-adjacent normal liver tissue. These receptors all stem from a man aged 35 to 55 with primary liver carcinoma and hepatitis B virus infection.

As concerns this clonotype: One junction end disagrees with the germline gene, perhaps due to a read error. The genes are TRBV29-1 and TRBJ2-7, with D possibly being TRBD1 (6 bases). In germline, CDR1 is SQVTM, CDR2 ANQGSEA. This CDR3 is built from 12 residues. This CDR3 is CSWSLQGDEHYF. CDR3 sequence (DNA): TGCTCGTGGTCCTTACAGGGCGACGAGCATTACTTC.

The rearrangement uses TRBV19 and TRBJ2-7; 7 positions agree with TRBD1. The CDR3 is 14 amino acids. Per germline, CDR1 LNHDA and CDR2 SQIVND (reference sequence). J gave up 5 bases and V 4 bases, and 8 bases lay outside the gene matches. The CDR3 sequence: CASSRTGILNEQYF. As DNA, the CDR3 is TGTGCCAGTAGTAGGACAGGAATTCTCAACGAGCAGTACTTC.